One and the same sample provided the 3 T cell receptor beta chains below, sequenced in a study of blood T cell repertoires in COVID-19. The method was immunoSEQ multiplex PCR; TCRdb's version includes in-frame clones alone and lacks a portion of them. The data hold tens of thousands of clones, with roughly 90% observed a single time. Sequencing was performed on peripheral blood. Receptor source: a man aged 55-75 years with active or convalescent COVID-19.

V gene TRBV28 combines with J gene TRBJ2-1; TRBD2 aligns across 9 bases. Unmatched junction bases numbered 18, after V lost 6 bases and J lost 6 bases. This CDR3 is 18 amino acids long. CDR1 is MDHEN and CDR2 is SYDVKM in the germline V gene. The CDR3: CASRDLPGLAQRTNEQFF. The DNA of the CDR3 is TGTGCCAGCAGAGATCTCCCGGGACTAGCCCAGAGAACCAATGAGCAGTTCTTC.

The rearrangement links TRBV9 to TRBJ2-1; 12 nucleotides line up with TRBD2. This CDR3 contains 16 residues. Trimming removed 3 bases from V and 5 bases from J; junction bases left unmatched: 6. Germline V gene sequence: CDR1 SGDLS, CDR2 YYNGEE. CDR3 sequence reads: CASSDRTSGVNNEQFF. The CDR3 DNA is TGTGCCAGCAGCGATCGGACTAGCGGGGTTAACAATGAGCAGTTCTTC.

The chain uses TRBV6-1 and TRBJ2-3; 7 bases match TRBD2. The germline CDR1 and CDR2 sequences are MNHNS and SASEGT. The J segment lost 2 bases and the V segment lost 4 bases, leaving 9 bases of the junction unmatched. The CDR3 loop spans 16 amino acids. CDR3 nucleotide sequence: TGTGCCAGCAGTGGACCCGTAGCGGGCCCCACAGATACGCAGTATTTT. Translation gives CASSGPVAGPTDTQYF.